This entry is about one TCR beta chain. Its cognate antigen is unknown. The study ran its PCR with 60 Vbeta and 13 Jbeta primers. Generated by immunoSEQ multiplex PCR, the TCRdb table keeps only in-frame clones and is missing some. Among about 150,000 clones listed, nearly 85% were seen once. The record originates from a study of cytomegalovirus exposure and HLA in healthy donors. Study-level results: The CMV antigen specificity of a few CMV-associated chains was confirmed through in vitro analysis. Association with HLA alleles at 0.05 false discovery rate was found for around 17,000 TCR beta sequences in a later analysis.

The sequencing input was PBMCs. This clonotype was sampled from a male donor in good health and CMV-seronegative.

DNA for the CDR3: TGTGCCAGCTCACCAGGGACAGGGGGCTGGACTGAAGCTTTCTTT. Amino acid sequence: CASSPGTGGWTEAFF. This chain connects TRBV18 to TRBJ1-1, with 12 nucleotides matching TRBD1. The germline V gene encodes CDR1 KGHSH and CDR2 LQKENI. Germline trimming cut 2 bases from V and 5 bases from J; bases unmatched to any gene: 3. The length of the CDR3 is 15 residues.